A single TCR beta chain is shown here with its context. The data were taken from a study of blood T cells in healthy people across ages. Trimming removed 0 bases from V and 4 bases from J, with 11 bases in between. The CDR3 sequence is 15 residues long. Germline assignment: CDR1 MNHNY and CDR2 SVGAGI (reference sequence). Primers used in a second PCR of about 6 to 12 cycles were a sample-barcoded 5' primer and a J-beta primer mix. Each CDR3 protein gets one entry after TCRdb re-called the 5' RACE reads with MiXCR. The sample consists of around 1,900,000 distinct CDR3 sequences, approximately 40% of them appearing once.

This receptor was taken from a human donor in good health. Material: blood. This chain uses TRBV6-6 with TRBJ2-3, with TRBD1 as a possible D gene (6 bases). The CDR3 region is CASSYSIDRPDTQYF. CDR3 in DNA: TGTGCCAGCAGTTACTCGATCGACAGGCCAGATACGCAGTATTTT.